This T cell receptor (beta chain) was documented in a study of tissue T cells after allogeneic stem cell transplantation. Study outcomes and limitations: Shared clones across patients were few; motif clustering revealed tissue-specific shared signatures. Alloreactivity or antigen specificity of tissue TCRs was not determined; some clones might be host cells.

Time point specified: mouse harvest day 7 after allogeneic transplant. Each mouse received 10^7 T-cell-depleted marrow cells plus 10^6 splenic CD5+ T cells by tail vein. Libraries were prepared by immunoSEQ multiplex PCR; TCRdb keeps only in-frame clonotypes and omits some of them. There are fewer than 1,500 clones in the sample; about 50% occur only once, and more than 10% lies in the top ten. About this clone: Antigen unknown. The genes are named according to mouse. Sequencing ends 1 residue short of the CDR3 end; the germline J gene provides the rest.

From germline, CDR1 is KGHPV and CDR2 FQNQEV (reference sequence). V gave up 2 bases and J gave up 7 bases; unmatched junction bases: 3. There are 16 residues in the CDR3. Material for sequencing was liver tissue. This chain connects TRBV26 to TRBJ1-6, with 12 nucleotides matching TRBD1. TRBJ1-6 qualifies as an ORF whose function is uncertain. The TCR was taken from a female BALB/c mouse given C57BL/6 T cells with graft-versus-host disease after an allogeneic hematopoietic cell transplant. CDR3 DNA, as far as it was read: TGTGCCAGCAGTCTGGGGACAGGGGGCGGGAATTCGCCCCTCTAC. Residues: CASSLGTGGGNSPLY. Given in full, the CDR3 is CASSLGTGGGNSPLYF.